This T cell receptor (beta chain) was captured in a study of OX40 agonist ivuxolimab in advanced cancers. Across the study: It was ivuxolimab, an agonistic anti-OX40 (CD134) antibody, that patients were treated with. Prior anti-PD-1, anti-PD-L1 or anti-CTLA-4 therapy was allowed; approximately 40% had some.

The repertoire was sequenced with immunoSEQ multiplex PCR; TCRdb's copy has only in-frame clones and lacks some. Of about 89,000 clones in the sample, roughly 84% are singletons; the top ten hold approximately 0.26%. Individuals having autoimmune disease history or systemic immunosuppression were not enrolled. The investigators sampled blood at baseline, at cycle 4 day 1, and at cycle 7 day 1. The material was CD4+ or CD8+ T cells sorted from blood, obtained in a trial of the OX40 agonist ivuxolimab. This TCR was sampled from an adult with an advanced solid tumor such as melanoma, head and neck, liver or kidney cancer.

The CDR3 sequence: CAWSLRRIYGYTF. CDR3 bases: TGTGCCTGGAGTTTAAGGAGAATCTATGGCTACACCTTC. V usage is TRBV30 and J usage is TRBJ1-2, with no clear D. This CDR3 comprises 13 residues. V lost 2 bases and J lost 4, with 11 bases in between. Germline CDR1 GTSNPN, CDR2 SVGIG (reference sequence).